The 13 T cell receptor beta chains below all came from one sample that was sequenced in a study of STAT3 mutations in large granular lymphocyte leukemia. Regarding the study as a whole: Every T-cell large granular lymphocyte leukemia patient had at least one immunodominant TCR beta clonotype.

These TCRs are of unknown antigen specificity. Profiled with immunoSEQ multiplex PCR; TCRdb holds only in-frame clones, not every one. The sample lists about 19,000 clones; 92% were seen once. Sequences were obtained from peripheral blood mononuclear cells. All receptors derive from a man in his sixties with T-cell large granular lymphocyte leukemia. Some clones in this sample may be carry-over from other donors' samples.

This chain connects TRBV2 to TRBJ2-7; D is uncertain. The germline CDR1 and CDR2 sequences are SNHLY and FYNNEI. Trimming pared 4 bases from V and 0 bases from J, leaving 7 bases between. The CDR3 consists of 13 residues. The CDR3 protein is CASSGTPSYEQYF. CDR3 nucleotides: TGTGCCAGCAGTGGAACGCCCTCCTACGAGCAGTACTTC.

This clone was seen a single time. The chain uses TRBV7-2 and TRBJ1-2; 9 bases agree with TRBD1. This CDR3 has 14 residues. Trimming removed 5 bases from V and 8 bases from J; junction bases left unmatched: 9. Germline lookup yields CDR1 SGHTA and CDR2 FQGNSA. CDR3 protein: CASSRDRVGGGYTF. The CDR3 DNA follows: TGTGCCAGCAGCCGGGACAGGGTGGGCGGAGGCTACACCTTC.

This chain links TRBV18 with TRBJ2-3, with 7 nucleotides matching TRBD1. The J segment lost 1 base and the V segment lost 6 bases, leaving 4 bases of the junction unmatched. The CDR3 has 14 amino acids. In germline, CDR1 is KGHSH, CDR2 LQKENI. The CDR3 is CASSDRDGTDTQYF. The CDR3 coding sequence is TGTGCCAGCTCCGACAGGGATGGCACAGATACGCAGTATTTT.

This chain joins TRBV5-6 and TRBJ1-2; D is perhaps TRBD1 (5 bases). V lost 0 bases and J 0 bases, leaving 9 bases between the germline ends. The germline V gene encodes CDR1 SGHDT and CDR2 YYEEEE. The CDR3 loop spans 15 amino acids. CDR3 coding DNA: TGTGCCAGCAGCTTGGCTCACAGGACTAACTATGGCTACACCTTC. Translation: CASSLAHRTNYGYTF.

CDR3 DNA: TGTGCCAGCAGTGAAGCGAAGGGACCCTATGGCTACACCTTC. Protein product: CASSEAKGPYGYTF. The chain has TRBV6-1 and TRBJ1-2, with D tentatively TRBD1 (5 bases). The CDR3 is made up of 14 amino acids. The germline V gene encodes CDR1 MNHNS and CDR2 SASEGT. V gave up 0 bases and J gave up 4 bases, with 9 bases separating them.

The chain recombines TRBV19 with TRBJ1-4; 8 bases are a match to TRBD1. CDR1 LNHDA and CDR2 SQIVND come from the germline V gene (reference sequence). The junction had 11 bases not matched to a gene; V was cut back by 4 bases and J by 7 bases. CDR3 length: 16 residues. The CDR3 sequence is CASSTSGGLRGEKLFF. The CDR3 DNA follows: TGTGCCAGTAGTACGTCAGGGGGCCTGAGGGGTGAAAAACTGTTTTTT.

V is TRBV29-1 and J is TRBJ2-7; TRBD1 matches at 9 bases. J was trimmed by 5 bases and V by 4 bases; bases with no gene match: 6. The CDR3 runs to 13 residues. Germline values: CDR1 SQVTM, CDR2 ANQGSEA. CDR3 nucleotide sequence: TGCAGCGTTGGCGGGACAGGGTCTCACGAGCAGTACTTC. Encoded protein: CSVGGTGSHEQYF.

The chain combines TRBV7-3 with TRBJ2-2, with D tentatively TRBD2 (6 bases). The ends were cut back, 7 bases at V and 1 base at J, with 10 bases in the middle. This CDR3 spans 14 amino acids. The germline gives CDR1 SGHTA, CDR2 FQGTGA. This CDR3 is CASTGTWNTGELFF. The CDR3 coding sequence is TGTGCCAGCACCGGGACTTGGAACACCGGGGAGCTGTTTTTT.

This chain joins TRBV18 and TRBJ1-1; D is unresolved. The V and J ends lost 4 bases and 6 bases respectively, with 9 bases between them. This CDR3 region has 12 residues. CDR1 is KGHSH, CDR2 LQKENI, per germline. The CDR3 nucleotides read TGTGCCAGCTCACAGAGGGATCCTGAAGCTTTCTTT. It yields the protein CASSQRDPEAFF.

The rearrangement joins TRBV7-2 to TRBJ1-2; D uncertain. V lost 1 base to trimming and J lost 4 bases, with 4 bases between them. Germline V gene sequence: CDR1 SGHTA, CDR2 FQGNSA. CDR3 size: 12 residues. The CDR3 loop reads CASSLGPYGYTF. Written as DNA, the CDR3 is TGTGCCAGCAGCTTAGGGCCCTATGGCTACACCTTC.

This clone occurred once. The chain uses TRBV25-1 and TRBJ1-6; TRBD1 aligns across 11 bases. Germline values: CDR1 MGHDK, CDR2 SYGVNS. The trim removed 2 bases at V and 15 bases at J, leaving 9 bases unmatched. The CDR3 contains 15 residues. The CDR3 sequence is CASSEVRTGGQLLHF. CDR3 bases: TGTGCCAGCAGTGAAGTTAGGACAGGGGGCCAACTCCTCCACTTT.

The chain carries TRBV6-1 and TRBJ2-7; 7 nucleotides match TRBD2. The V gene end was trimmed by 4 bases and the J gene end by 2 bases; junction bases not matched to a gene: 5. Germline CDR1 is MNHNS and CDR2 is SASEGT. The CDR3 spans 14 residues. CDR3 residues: CASSGKGLAYEQYF. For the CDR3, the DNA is TGTGCCAGCAGTGGAAAAGGACTAGCCTACGAGCAGTACTTC.

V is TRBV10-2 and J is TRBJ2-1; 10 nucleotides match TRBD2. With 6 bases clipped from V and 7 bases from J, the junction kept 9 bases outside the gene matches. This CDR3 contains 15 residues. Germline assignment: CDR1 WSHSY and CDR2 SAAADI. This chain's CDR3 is CASREAGGPGNEQFF. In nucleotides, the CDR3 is TGCGCCAGCAGGGAAGCGGGAGGGCCCGGGAATGAGCAGTTCTTC.